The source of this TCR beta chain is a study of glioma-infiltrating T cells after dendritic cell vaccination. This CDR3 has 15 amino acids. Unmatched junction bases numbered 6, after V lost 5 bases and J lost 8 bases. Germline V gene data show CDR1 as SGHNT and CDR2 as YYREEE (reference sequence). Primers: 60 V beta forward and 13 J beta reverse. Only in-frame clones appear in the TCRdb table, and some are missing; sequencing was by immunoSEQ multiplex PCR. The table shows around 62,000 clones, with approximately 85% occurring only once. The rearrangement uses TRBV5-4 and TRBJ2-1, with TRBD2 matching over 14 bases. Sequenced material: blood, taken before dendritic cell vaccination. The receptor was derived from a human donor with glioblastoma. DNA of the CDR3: TGTGCCAGCAGGTGGGGGACTAGCGGGGGCGATGAGCAGTTCTTC. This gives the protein CASRWGTSGGDEQFF.